Here is one T cell receptor (beta chain) with its context. Other DNA sequences in the same sample also yield this CDR3. The data were taken from a study of blood T cell repertoires in COVID-19. On the study more broadly: Acute and convalescent COVID-19 specimens originated in the United States, Italy and Spain. From T cells, B-cell-depleted T cells, or PBMCs came the material, which was cDNA or gDNA.

Trimming at V came to 5 bases and at J to 4 bases, leaving 6 bases not matched to a gene. The CDR3 is 14 residues long. The germline V gene encodes CDR1 SEHNR and CDR2 FQNEAQ (reference sequence). The protocol was immunoSEQ multiplex PCR, while the TCRdb copy is restricted to in-frame clones and leaves out a portion. The data contain 50,000 or so clones, about 82% of them singletons. Sequencing input: peripheral blood. The TCR was taken from an elderly woman with acute or convalescent COVID-19. The chain employs TRBV7-9 and TRBJ1-1, with 8 bases aligning to TRBD1. The CDR3 region is CASSPGTGGTEAFF. CDR3 sequence (DNA): TGTGCCAGCAGCCCAGGGACAGGCGGCACTGAAGCTTTCTTT.